This TCR beta chain came from a study of post-analysis software for immune sequencing data. Findings and caveats of the study: Controls had lower frequencies than patients of a few TRBV segments, which included TRBV5-6, TRBV5-1 and TRBV20-1. Relative to controls, patients with multiple sclerosis showed significantly lower normalized Chao1 diversity.

Unique molecular identifiers were built into the TCR beta cDNA libraries. TCRdb called the PCR reads again in MiXCR, with one record for every CDR3 protein. The sample has hundreds of thousands of distinct CDR3 sequences; roughly three fifths are singletons. The germline V and J ends were trimmed by 4 bases and 7 bases, with 11 bases remaining between them. This CDR3 is 13 amino acids long. Germline V CDR1 and CDR2: SEHNR, FQNEAQ (reference sequence). A note on this clonotype: As yet, its antigen is unknown.

V and J are TRBV7-9 and TRBJ2-1; no clear D gene. The receptor comes from a girl aged 2 to 10 with multiple sclerosis. The sample was blood. The CDR3 region is CASSSPYGNEQFF. The CDR3 DNA follows: TGTGCCAGCAGCTCCCCTTATGGGAATGAGCAGTTCTTC.